The clone carrying this TCR beta chain was seen more than once but under ten times. Its antigen is unidentified. On the basis of clinical symptoms, serum thyroxine and TRAb, thyroid ultrasound and orbital computed tomography, diagnoses were made. RNA transcripts provided the source from which TCR beta CDR3 regions were amplified. Researchers ran a first-round RT-PCR on the TCR CDR3 using the HTBI primer set. TCRdb redid the calling of the multiplex PCR reads with MiXCR, one entry per CDR3 protein. This sample has around 530,000 distinct CDR3 sequences, with roughly 17% found just once. CDR1 and CDR2 from the germline V gene are SGHRS and YFSETQ. This CDR3 region has 14 residues. V was pared by 1 base and J by 2 bases, with 8 bases between. This sample stems from a study of T cells in Graves' hyperthyroidism and ophthalmopathy. The study, taken as a whole, reports: It was a median around 6 months before onset that the model predicted ophthalmopathy. Stable hyperthyroidism and ophthalmopathy were separated using 13 V-J signatures. Blood also showed most of the thyroid clonotypes that were expanded above 0.001.

This TCR came from a woman under 30 with Graves' ophthalmopathy. The V call is TRBV5-1, the J call TRBJ2-3; D unclear. The source material was blood. CDR3 nucleotide sequence: TGCGCCAGCAGCTTGCCGGAGACCACAGATACGCAGTATTTT. Translating it yields CASSLPETTDTQYF.